This T cell receptor (beta chain) was obtained from a study of blood T cell repertoires in COVID-19. TCRdb's copy holds only in-frame clones and misses some; the assay was immunoSEQ multiplex PCR. The sample lists 88,000 or so clones; 80% to 90% were seen once. The receptor was derived from a man aged 55 to 70 with acute or convalescent COVID-19. The source material was peripheral blood.

CDR3 sequence (DNA): TGTGCCAGCAGCAAGCATAGCGGGGGAAACCAAGAGACCCAGTACTTC. Translating gives CASSKHSGGNQETQYF. The V gene is TRBV7-8, the J gene TRBJ2-5; 9 positions agree with TRBD2. The CDR3 has 16 residues. The germline V gene has CDR1 SGHVS and CDR2 FQNEAQ. V trimming: 5 bases; J trimming: 0 bases; junction bases outside the gene matches: 7.